A selection of T cell receptor beta chains follows, all from one sample in a study of regulatory T cells in long-lasting Graves disease. TCRdb processed the multiplex PCR reads anew with MiXCR; each CDR3 protein has one entry. This sample yields some 500,000 distinct CDR3 sequences, of which more than 15% are seen a single time; roughly 25% belongs to the top ten. This same sample was also part of a study on T cells in Graves' hyperthyroidism and ophthalmopathy.

Source: peripheral blood mononuclear cells (PBMCs), taken at new diagnosis, from a patient treated with antithyroid drugs. Receptors originate from a woman aged 35-60 years with Graves disease. The CDR3 runs from the conserved cysteine through the conserved F or W. Each record gives: D gene, clone size, J gene, V gene, CDR3 DNA, CDR3 protein. D genes are given only for firm matches. Clone sizes are given selectively: once, few, many, or a class where the clone is expanded.

>TRBD1|few|TRBJ1-4|TRBV6-1
TGTGCCAGCACCCTATCCGGGACAGAGGTAGCAACTAATGAAAAACTGTTTTTT
CASTLSGTEVATNEKLFF
>TRBD1|many|TRBJ1-6|TRBV2
TGTGCCAGCAGGGATCGACAGGGGGCTGGGAATTCACCCCTCCACTTT
CASRDRQGAGNSPLHF
>NA|NA|TRBJ1-6|TRBV5-1
TGCGCCAGCAGCTCCACGGGGGCACAGGGCAAATCACCCCTCCACTTT
CASSSTGAQGKSPLHF
>NA|NA|TRBJ1-1|TRBV20-1
TGCAGTGCTAGAGATGTGGGAGGGAGGGACCCTGAAGCTTTCTTT
CSARDVGGRDPEAFF
>TRBD1|NA|TRBJ1-4|TRBV5-1
TGCGCCAGCAGCTACGTCTACAGGGGGAAAGGGGAAAAACTGTTTTTT
CASSYVYRGKGEKLFF
>NA|many|TRBJ2-4|TRBV20-1
TGCAGTGCTCTTACGACAGACGCCAAAAACATTCAGTACTTC
CSALTTDAKNIQYF
>NA|few|TRBJ2-3|TRBV18
TGTGCCAGCTCACTAAATTCGGGGAACACAGATACGCAGTATTTT
CASSLNSGNTDTQYF
>NA|many|TRBJ2-1|TRBV28
TGTGCCAGCAGTTATACCGGGACGTATTCCTACAATGAGCAGTTCTTC
CASSYTGTYSYNEQFF
>NA|many|TRBJ1-3|TRBV3-1
TGTGCCAGCAGCCCAGGACAGTACCTCTCTGGAAACACCATATATTTT
CASSPGQYLSGNTIYF
>NA|few|TRBJ1-1|TRBV7-8
TGTGCCAGCAGCCGACCCGACGAGGGCTACCGGAACACTGAAGCTTTCTTT
CASSRPDEGYRNTEAFF
>NA|many|TRBJ1-1|TRBV2
TGTGCCAGCAGTGAAGTTCGGGATGCTTTCTTT
CASSEVRDAFF
>TRBD2|many|TRBJ2-5|TRBV12-3/TRBV12-4
TGTGCCAGCAGTTTGAGCGGGGGGTTAGAGACCCAGTACTTC
CASSLSGGLETQYF
>TRBD2|many|TRBJ2-3|TRBV7-3
TGTGCCCGACGACTGAACGGGGGGATCACAGATACGCAGTATTTT
CARRLNGGITDTQYF
>TRBD1|NA|TRBJ2-5|TRBV13
TGTGCCAGCAGCCTCCTCTTCGGACAGGGCCGAACGGAGACCCAGTACTTC
CASSLLFGQGRTETQYF
>NA|many|TRBJ2-5|TRBV11-2
TGTGCCAGCAGCTTTAAAGGGGCGGGGGAGACCCAGTACTTC
CASSFKGAGETQYF
>NA|many|TRBJ2-7|TRBV28
TGTGCCAGCAGCGGGACCAGCTACGAGCAGTACTTC
CASSGTSYEQYF
>NA|many|TRBJ1-6|TRBV3-1
TGTGCCAGCAGCCAAGACGGGCGGACTTCACCCCTCCACTTT
CASSQDGRTSPLHF
>NA|few|TRBJ2-2|TRBV6-2/TRBV6-3
TGTGCCAGCAGTTACCTCGGCACCGGGGAGCTGTTTTTT
CASSYLGTGELFF
>NA|many|TRBJ2-7|TRBV6-1
TGTGCCAGCAGTGAAGGAGGGGGGGGGGGTTACGAGCAGTACTTC
CASSEGGGGGYEQYF
>NA|many|TRBJ1-2|TRBV18
TGTGCCAGCTCACCTTTCGGGGGGAGCTACACCTTC
CASSPFGGSYTF
>NA|many|TRBJ1-3|TRBV5-1
TGCGCCAGCAGCTTGGGACAGGAGCTAAACACCATATATTTT
CASSLGQELNTIYF
>NA|many|TRBJ2-1|TRBV11-2
TGTGCCAGCAGCACCACTGGGAGAGGACCCGATGAGCAGTTCTTC
CASSTTGRGPDEQFF
>TRBD1|many|TRBJ2-2|TRBV2
TGTGCCAGCGGAGGACAGGGGGGGGCCGGGGAGCTGTTTTTT
CASGGQGGAGELFF